These T cell receptor beta chains were read from a single sample in a study of response to subunit inactivated influenza vaccine. MiXCR, applied by TCRdb to the RT-PCR reads, yields one record per CDR3 protein. Seen here are more than 600,000 distinct CDR3 sequences, approximately 17% observed once, and the top ten hold roughly 11%. Source: PBMCs from blood, taken 5 days after vaccination. These receptors all come from a man in his fifties or sixties who received an inactivated influenza vaccine. Each CDR3 is given with its conserved first and last residue. The order of the fields is CDR3 protein, CDR3 DNA, V gene, D gene, J gene, clone size. A D gene is named only where the DNA matches it firmly. Not every row has a clone size; where given, it reads once, few, many or a size class.

CDR3aa: CSVDRRGGYTF
CDR3nt: TGCAGCGTTGACCGTCGGGGGGGCTACACCTTC
v_gene: TRBV29-1
d_gene: .
j_gene: TRBJ1-2
abundance: few

CDR3aa: CSVWTSGGAGDTQYF
CDR3nt: TGCAGCGTCTGGACTAGCGGGGGGGCCGGAGATACGCAGTATTTT
v_gene: TRBV29-1
d_gene: TRBD2
j_gene: TRBJ2-3
abundance: few

CDR3aa: CSVGPGAGYTEAFF
CDR3nt: TGCAGCGTTGGGCCAGGGGCTGGGTACACTGAAGCTTTCTTT
v_gene: TRBV29-1
d_gene: .
j_gene: TRBJ1-1
abundance: .

CDR3aa: CSPRDRISGNTIYF
CDR3nt: TGCAGCCCTCGGGACAGAATTTCTGGAAACACCATATATTTT
v_gene: TRBV29-1
d_gene: TRBD1
j_gene: TRBJ1-3
abundance: .

CDR3aa: CASSQGTGSISPLHF
CDR3nt: TGTGCCAGCAGCCAGGGGACAGGGAGTATCTCACCCCTCCACTTT
v_gene: TRBV4-2
d_gene: TRBD1
j_gene: TRBJ1-6
abundance: few

CDR3aa: CASSQEYYTGELFF
CDR3nt: TGCGCCAGCAGCCAAGAGTACTACACCGGGGAGCTGTTTTTT
v_gene: TRBV4-3
d_gene: .
j_gene: TRBJ2-2
abundance: .

CDR3aa: CASSYGIGRGTGTGELFF
CDR3nt: TGTGCCAGCAGTTATGGTATCGGCCGCGGGACGGGCACCGGGGAGCTGTTTTTT
v_gene: TRBV6-5
d_gene: .
j_gene: TRBJ2-2
abundance: once

CDR3aa: CASSQDRFGVNEQYF
CDR3nt: TGCGCCAGCAGCCAAGATCGTTTTGGGGTTAACGAGCAGTACTTC
v_gene: TRBV4-3
d_gene: .
j_gene: TRBJ2-7
abundance: .

CDR3aa: CASRGQDSYEQYF
CDR3nt: TGTGCCAGCAGGGGACAGGACTCCTACGAGCAGTACTTC
v_gene: TRBV12-3/TRBV12-4
d_gene: TRBD1
j_gene: TRBJ2-7
abundance: .

CDR3aa: CSTGTASSGANVLTF
CDR3nt: TGCAGCACCGGGACAGCAAGCTCTGGGGCCAACGTCCTGACTTTC
v_gene: TRBV20-1
d_gene: TRBD1
j_gene: TRBJ2-6
abundance: few

CDR3aa: CASSPYSGSLYNEQFF
CDR3nt: TGTGCCAGCTCACCGTACAGCGGGAGTCTTTACAATGAGCAGTTCTTC
v_gene: TRBV18
d_gene: TRBD2
j_gene: TRBJ2-1
abundance: few

CDR3aa: CASSEMVAGAYFYEQYF
CDR3nt: TGCGCCAGCAGTGAAATGGTAGCGGGGGCTTATTTCTACGAGCAGTACTTC
v_gene: TRBV10-2
d_gene: TRBD2
j_gene: TRBJ2-7
abundance: few

CDR3aa: CSATRGGSGETQYF
CDR3nt: TGCAGTGCTACTCGGGGCGGGAGCGGAGAGACCCAGTACTTC
v_gene: TRBV20-1
d_gene: TRBD2
j_gene: TRBJ2-5
abundance: few

CDR3aa: CSAHRLAGVGEQFF
CDR3nt: TGCAGTGCACACAGACTAGCGGGAGTGGGTGAGCAGTTCTTC
v_gene: TRBV20-1
d_gene: TRBD2
j_gene: TRBJ2-1
abundance: few

CDR3aa: CASSLQDQPQHF
CDR3nt: TGTGCCAGCAGCTTACAAGACCAGCCCCAGCATTTT
v_gene: TRBV7-2
d_gene: .
j_gene: TRBJ1-5
abundance: .

CDR3aa: CASRKTGGTNEKLFF
CDR3nt: TGTGCCAGCAGAAAAACAGGGGGAACTAATGAAAAACTGTTTTTT
v_gene: TRBV5-5
d_gene: TRBD1
j_gene: TRBJ1-4
abundance: .

CDR3aa: CASSQDSDAGEQYF
CDR3nt: TGTGCCAGCAGCCAAGATTCGGATGCTGGCGAGCAGTACTTC
v_gene: TRBV4-2
d_gene: .
j_gene: TRBJ2-7
abundance: many

CDR3aa: CASSFGLAGGYEQYF
CDR3nt: TGTGCCAGCAGCTTCGGACTAGCGGGAGGCTACGAGCAGTACTTC
v_gene: TRBV5-6
d_gene: TRBD2
j_gene: TRBJ2-7
abundance: many

CDR3aa: CSVVADRVYEQYF
CDR3nt: TGCAGCGTTGTCGCCGACAGGGTCTACGAGCAGTACTTC
v_gene: TRBV29-1
d_gene: TRBD1
j_gene: TRBJ2-7
abundance: many

CDR3aa: CSVDVGVSSTEAFF
CDR3nt: TGCAGCGTTGACGTGGGGGTTTCGAGCACTGAAGCTTTCTTT
v_gene: TRBV29-1
d_gene: .
j_gene: TRBJ1-1
abundance: .

CDR3aa: CAWSVTGTGYQPQHF
CDR3nt: TGTGCCTGGAGTGTAACCGGGACAGGGTATCAGCCCCAGCATTTT
v_gene: TRBV30
d_gene: TRBD1
j_gene: TRBJ1-5
abundance: .

CDR3aa: CSAAGRGATDTQYF
CDR3nt: TGCAGTGCCGCCGGGCGGGGGGCCACAGATACGCAGTATTTT
v_gene: TRBV20-1
d_gene: TRBD2
j_gene: TRBJ2-3
abundance: few

CDR3aa: CATSVHGTGELFF
CDR3nt: TGTGCCACCAGTGTTCACGGCACCGGGGAGCTGTTTTTT
v_gene: TRBV24-1
d_gene: .
j_gene: TRBJ2-2
abundance: many

CDR3aa: CASSYGPGGTDTQYF
CDR3nt: TGTGCCAGCAGCTATGGGCCTGGTGGCACAGATACGCAGTATTTT
v_gene: TRBV7-9
d_gene: .
j_gene: TRBJ2-3
abundance: .

CDR3aa: CASRKANNGVNTEAFF
CDR3nt: TGTGCCAGCAGGAAAGCCAACAATGGGGTGAACACTGAAGCTTTCTTT
v_gene: TRBV2
d_gene: .
j_gene: TRBJ1-1
abundance: .

CDR3aa: CASSSRGAGDTQYF
CDR3nt: TGTGCCAGCAGCTCGCGGGGGGCCGGAGATACGCAGTATTTT
v_gene: TRBV9
d_gene: TRBD2
j_gene: TRBJ2-3
abundance: .

CDR3aa: CASSLGELGELFF
CDR3nt: TGTGCCAGCAGCTTAGGAGAGCTCGGGGAGCTGTTTTTT
v_gene: TRBV11-2
d_gene: .
j_gene: TRBJ2-2
abundance: .

CDR3aa: CSAATGLSSYEQYF
CDR3nt: TGCAGTGCTGCGACAGGCTTAAGCTCCTACGAGCAGTACTTC
v_gene: TRBV20-1
d_gene: .
j_gene: TRBJ2-7
abundance: many

CDR3aa: CASSPGQYGELFF
CDR3nt: TGTGCCAGTAGCCCGGGACAGTACGGGGAGCTGTTTTTT
v_gene: TRBV19
d_gene: TRBD1
j_gene: TRBJ2-2
abundance: .

CDR3aa: CASSQPVRARGEQYF
CDR3nt: TGTGCCAGCAGCCAACCGGTGAGGGCACGGGGCGAGCAGTACTTC
v_gene: TRBV7-2
d_gene: .
j_gene: TRBJ2-7
abundance: .

CDR3aa: CASRPWTSGSTDTQYF
CDR3nt: TGTGCCAGCAGACCCTGGACTAGCGGGAGTACAGATACGCAGTATTTT
v_gene: TRBV12-3/TRBV12-4
d_gene: TRBD2
j_gene: TRBJ2-3
abundance: few

CDR3aa: CSASREPYEQYF
CDR3nt: TGCAGTGCGAGCAGGGAGCCCTACGAGCAGTACTTC
v_gene: TRBV20-1
d_gene: .
j_gene: TRBJ2-7
abundance: many

CDR3aa: CASSVASGSSNEQFF
CDR3nt: TGTGCCAGCAGCGTAGCCAGCGGGAGTAGCAATGAGCAGTTCTTC
v_gene: TRBV9
d_gene: TRBD2
j_gene: TRBJ2-1
abundance: .

CDR3aa: CATQGGTGELFF
CDR3nt: TGTGCCACCCAAGGGGGGACCGGGGAGCTGTTTTTT
v_gene: TRBV6-5
d_gene: .
j_gene: TRBJ2-2
abundance: .

CDR3aa: CASSKGGLHF
CDR3nt: TGTGCCAGCAGCAAGGGGGGCCTCCACTTT
v_gene: TRBV6-6
d_gene: .
j_gene: TRBJ1-6
abundance: .

CDR3aa: CSARGLGGGGADTQYF
CDR3nt: TGCAGTGCTAGGGGCCTTGGCGGGGGAGGCGCAGATACGCAGTATTTT
v_gene: TRBV20-1
d_gene: TRBD2
j_gene: TRBJ2-3
abundance: .

CDR3aa: CAISGASGDGNQPQHF
CDR3nt: TGTGCCATCAGTGGAGCCTCAGGAGATGGCAATCAGCCCCAGCATTTT
v_gene: TRBV10-3
d_gene: .
j_gene: TRBJ1-5
abundance: few

CDR3aa: CASSSLGQGLSTQYF
CDR3nt: TGTGCCAGCAGTTCCCTGGGACAGGGATTGAGTACGCAGTATTTT
v_gene: TRBV6-2/TRBV6-3
d_gene: TRBD1
j_gene: TRBJ2-3
abundance: .

CDR3aa: CSARDLLLAGGQETQYF
CDR3nt: TGCAGTGCTAGAGATCTCCTACTAGCGGGGGGGCAAGAGACCCAGTACTTC
v_gene: TRBV20-1
d_gene: TRBD2
j_gene: TRBJ2-5
abundance: many

CDR3aa: CASSGGTRGREQYF
CDR3nt: TGTGCCAGCAGCGGGGGGACAAGGGGTCGCGAGCAGTACTTC
v_gene: TRBV12-3/TRBV12-4
d_gene: .
j_gene: TRBJ2-7
abundance: .

CDR3aa: CASSQILTSGGHEQYF
CDR3nt: TGCGCCAGCAGCCAAATTTTGACTAGCGGGGGTCACGAGCAGTACTTC
v_gene: TRBV4-3
d_gene: TRBD2
j_gene: TRBJ2-7
abundance: few

CDR3aa: CASSLGHEKLFF
CDR3nt: TGTGCCAGCAGCTTAGGCCATGAAAAACTGTTTTTT
v_gene: TRBV13
d_gene: .
j_gene: TRBJ1-4
abundance: .

CDR3aa: CASSPEGSPYNEQFF
CDR3nt: TGTGCCAGCTCACCAGAGGGGAGCCCCTACAATGAGCAGTTCTTC
v_gene: TRBV18
d_gene: .
j_gene: TRBJ2-1
abundance: many

CDR3aa: CASSLIGGTGGADTQYF
CDR3nt: TGTGCCAGCAGTTTAATCGGCGGGACAGGGGGAGCAGATACGCAGTATTTT
v_gene: TRBV27
d_gene: TRBD1
j_gene: TRBJ2-3
abundance: few